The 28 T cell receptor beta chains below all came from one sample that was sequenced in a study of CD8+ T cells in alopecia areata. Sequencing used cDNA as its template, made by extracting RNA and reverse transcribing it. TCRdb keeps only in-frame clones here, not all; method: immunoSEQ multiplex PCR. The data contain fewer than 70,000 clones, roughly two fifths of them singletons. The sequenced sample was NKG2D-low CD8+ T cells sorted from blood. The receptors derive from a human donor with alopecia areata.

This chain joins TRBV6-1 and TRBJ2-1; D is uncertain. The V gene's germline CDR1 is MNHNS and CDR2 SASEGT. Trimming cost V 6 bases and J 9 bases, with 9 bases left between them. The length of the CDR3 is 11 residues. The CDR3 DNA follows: TGTGCCAGCAGCCTACTCAGTGAGCAGTTCTTC. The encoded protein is CASSLLSEQFF.

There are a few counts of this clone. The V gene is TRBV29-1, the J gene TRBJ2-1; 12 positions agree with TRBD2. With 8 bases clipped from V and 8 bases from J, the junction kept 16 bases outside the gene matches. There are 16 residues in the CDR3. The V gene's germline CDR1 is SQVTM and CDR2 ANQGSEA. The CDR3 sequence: CSTSPGLLAGGDEQFF. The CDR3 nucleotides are TGCAGCACCAGCCCAGGGCTACTAGCGGGGGGCGATGAGCAGTTCTTC.

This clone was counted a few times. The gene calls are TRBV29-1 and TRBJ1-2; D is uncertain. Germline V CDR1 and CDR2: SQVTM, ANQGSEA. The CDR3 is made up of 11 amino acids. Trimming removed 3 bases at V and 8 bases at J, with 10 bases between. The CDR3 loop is CSVEGRKGYTF. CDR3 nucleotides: TGCAGCGTTGAGGGTAGGAAAGGCTACACCTTC.

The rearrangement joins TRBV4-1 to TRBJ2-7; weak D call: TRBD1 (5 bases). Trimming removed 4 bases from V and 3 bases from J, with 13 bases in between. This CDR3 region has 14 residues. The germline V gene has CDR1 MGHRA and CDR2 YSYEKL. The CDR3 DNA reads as TGCGCCAGCAGCCCCCAGGGAAACAGCTACGAGCAGTACTTC. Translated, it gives CASSPQGNSYEQYF.

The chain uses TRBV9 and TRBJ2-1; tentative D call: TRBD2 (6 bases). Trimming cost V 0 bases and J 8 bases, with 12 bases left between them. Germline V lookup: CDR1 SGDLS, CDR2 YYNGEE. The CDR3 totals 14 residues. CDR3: CASSVAGWEDEQFF. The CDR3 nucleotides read TGTGCCAGCAGCGTAGCAGGGTGGGAGGATGAGCAGTTCTTC.

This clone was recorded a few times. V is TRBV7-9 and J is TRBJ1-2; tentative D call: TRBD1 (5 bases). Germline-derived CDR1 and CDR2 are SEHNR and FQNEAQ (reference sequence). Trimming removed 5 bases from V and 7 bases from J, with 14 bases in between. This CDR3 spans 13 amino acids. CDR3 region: CASSPGTPLGYTF. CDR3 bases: TGTGCCAGCAGCCCTGGGACCCCTCTTGGCTACACCTTC.

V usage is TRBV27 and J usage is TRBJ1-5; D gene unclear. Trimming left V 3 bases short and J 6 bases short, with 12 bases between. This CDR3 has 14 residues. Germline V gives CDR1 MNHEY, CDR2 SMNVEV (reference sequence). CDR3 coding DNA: TGTGCCAGCAGTTTGGCCGGGATCGGTCAGCCCCAGCATTTT. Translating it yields CASSLAGIGQPQHF.

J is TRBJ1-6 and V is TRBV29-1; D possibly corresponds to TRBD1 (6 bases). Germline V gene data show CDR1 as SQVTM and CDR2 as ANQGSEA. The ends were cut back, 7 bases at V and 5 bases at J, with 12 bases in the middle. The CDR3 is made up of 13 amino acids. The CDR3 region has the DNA TGCAGCGCAGGGGACCGGGATAATTCACCCCTCCACTTT. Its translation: CSAGDRDNSPLHF. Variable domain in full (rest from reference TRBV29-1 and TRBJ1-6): SAVISQKPSRDICQRGTSLTIQCQVDSQVTMMFWYRQQPGQSLTLIATANQGSEATYESGFVIDKFPISRPNLTFSTLTVSNMSPEDSSIYLCSAGDRDNSPLHFGNGTRLTVT.

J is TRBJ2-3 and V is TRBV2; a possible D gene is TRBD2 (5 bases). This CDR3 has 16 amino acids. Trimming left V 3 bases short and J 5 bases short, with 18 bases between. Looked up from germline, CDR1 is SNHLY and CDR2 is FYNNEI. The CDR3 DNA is TGTGCCAGCAGTGATGTGACTAAACAGTTAGTAGATACGCAGTATTTT. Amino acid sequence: CASSDVTKQLVDTQYF. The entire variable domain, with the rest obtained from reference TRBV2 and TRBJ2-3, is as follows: EPEVTQTPSHQVTQMGQEVILRCVPISNHLYFYWYRQILGQKVEFLVSFYNNEISEKSEIFDDQFSVERPDGSNFTLKIRSTKLEDSAMYFCASSDVTKQLVDTQYFGPGTRLTVL.

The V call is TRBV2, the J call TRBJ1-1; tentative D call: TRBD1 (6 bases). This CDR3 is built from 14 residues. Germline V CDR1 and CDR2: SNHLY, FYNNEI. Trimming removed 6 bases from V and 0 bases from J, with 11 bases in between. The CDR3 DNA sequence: TGTGCCAGCAGCGGACAGAGCATGAACACTGAAGCTTTCTTT. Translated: CASSGQSMNTEAFF.

The CDR3 spells CSVDLAGGPSEQYF. The CDR3 DNA reads TGCAGCGTTGACCTAGCGGGAGGGCCGAGCGAGCAGTACTTC. J is TRBJ2-5 and V is TRBV29-1; TRBD2 matches at 12 bases. The J call may be incorrect, as the DNA end agrees better with TRBJ2-7. This CDR3 comprises 14 residues. Per the germline V gene, CDR1 is SQVTM and CDR2 is ANQGSEA.

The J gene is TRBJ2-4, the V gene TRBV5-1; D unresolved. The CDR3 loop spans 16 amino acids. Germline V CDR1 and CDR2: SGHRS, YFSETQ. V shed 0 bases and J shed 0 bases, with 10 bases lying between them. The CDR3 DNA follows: TGCGCCAGCAGCTTGGCCCCGGCCCTAGCCAAAAACATTCAGTACTTC. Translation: CASSLAPALAKNIQYF.

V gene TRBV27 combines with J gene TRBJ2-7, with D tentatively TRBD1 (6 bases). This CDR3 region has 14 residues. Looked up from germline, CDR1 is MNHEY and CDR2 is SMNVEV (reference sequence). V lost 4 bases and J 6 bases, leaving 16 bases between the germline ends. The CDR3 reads CASSSVGGHLEQYF. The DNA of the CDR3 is TGTGCCAGCAGTTCCGTTGGGGGACACCTCGAGCAGTACTTC.

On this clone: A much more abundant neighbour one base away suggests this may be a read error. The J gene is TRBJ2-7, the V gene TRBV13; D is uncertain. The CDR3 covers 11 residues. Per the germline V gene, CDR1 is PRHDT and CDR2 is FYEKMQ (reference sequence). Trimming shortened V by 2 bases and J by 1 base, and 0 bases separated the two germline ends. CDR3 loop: CASSLSYEQYF. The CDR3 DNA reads TGTGCCAGCAGCTTATCCTACGAGCAGTACTTC.

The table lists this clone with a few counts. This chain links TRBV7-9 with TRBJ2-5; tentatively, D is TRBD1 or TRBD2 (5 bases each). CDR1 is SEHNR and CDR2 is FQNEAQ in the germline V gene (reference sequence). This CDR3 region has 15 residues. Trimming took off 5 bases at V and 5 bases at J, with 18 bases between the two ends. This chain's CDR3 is CASSPESGSVETQYF. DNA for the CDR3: TGTGCCAGCAGCCCCGAATCAGGGAGCGTGGAGACCCAGTACTTC.

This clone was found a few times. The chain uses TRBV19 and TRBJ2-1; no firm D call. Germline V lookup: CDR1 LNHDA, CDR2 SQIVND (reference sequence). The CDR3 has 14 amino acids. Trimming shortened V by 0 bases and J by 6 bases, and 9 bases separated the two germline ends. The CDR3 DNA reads TGTGCCAGTAGTATAGACCGAGGCCTCAATGAGCAGTTCTTC. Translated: CASSIDRGLNEQFF.

In DNA form, the CDR3 reads TGTGCCAGCAGTTTATCACCAGGGTTCTATGGCTACACCTTC. It codes for CASSLSPGFYGYTF. The chain combines TRBV27 with TRBJ1-2, with D maybe TRBD1 (5 bases). V dropped 0 bases and J dropped 4 bases, with 9 bases sitting between them. This CDR3 is 14 amino acids long. Germline CDR1 MNHEY, CDR2 SMNVEV (reference sequence).

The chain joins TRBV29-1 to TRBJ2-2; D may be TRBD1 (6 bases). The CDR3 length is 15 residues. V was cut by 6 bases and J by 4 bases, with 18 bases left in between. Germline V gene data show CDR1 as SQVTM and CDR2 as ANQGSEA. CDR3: CSVLDGGRGTGELFF. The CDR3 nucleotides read TGCAGCGTCCTTGATGGGGGCCGGGGCACCGGGGAGCTGTTTTTT.

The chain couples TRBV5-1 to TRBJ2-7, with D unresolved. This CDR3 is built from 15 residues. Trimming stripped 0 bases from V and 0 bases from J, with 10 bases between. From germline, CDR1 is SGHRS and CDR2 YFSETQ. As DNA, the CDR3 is TGCGCCAGCAGCTTGGAGGCAGCTCCCTCCTACGAGCAGTACTTC. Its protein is CASSLEAAPSYEQYF.

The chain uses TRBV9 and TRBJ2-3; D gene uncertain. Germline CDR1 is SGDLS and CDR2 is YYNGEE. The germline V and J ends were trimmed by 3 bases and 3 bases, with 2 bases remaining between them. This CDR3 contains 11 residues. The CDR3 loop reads CASSATDTQYF. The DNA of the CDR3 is TGTGCCAGCAGCGCAACAGATACGCAGTATTTT. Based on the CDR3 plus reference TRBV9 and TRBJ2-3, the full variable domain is DSGVTQTPKHLITATGQRVTLRCSPRSGDLSVYWYQQSLDQGLQFLIQYYNGEERAKGNILERFSAQQFPDLHSELNLSSLELGDSALYFCASSATDTQYFGPGTRLTVL.

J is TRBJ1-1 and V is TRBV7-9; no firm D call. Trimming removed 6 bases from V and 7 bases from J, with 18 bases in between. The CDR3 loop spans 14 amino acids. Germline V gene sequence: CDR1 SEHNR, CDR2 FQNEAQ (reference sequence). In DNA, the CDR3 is TGTGCCAGCAGACCCGGTTCCGGTTCGGGTGAAGCTTTCTTT. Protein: CASRPGSGSGEAFF.

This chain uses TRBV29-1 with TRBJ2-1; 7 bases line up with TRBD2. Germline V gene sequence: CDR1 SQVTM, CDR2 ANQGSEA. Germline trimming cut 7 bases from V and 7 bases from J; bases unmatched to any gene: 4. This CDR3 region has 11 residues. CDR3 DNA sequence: TGCAGCGGGGGGGGAAGGAATGAGCAGTTCTTC. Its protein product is CSGGGRNEQFF.

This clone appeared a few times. CDR3 DNA sequence: TGTGCCTGGAGTGCGGCGGGAGAGACCCAGTACTTC. Protein product: CAWSAAGETQYF. The rearrangement uses TRBV30 and TRBJ2-5, with a tentative D call TRBD2 (5 bases). The CDR3 extends over 12 amino acids. Germline values: CDR1 GTSNPN, CDR2 SVGIG (reference sequence). The V and J ends lost 1 base and 4 bases respectively, with 7 bases between them.

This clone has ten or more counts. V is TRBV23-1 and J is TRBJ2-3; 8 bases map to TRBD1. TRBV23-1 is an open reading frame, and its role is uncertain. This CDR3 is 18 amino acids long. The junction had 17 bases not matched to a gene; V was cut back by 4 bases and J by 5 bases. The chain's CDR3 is CASSRIGTGEQRRDTQYF. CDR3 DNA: TGCGCCAGCAGTCGGATCGGGACAGGTGAACAGAGGAGAGATACGCAGTATTTT.

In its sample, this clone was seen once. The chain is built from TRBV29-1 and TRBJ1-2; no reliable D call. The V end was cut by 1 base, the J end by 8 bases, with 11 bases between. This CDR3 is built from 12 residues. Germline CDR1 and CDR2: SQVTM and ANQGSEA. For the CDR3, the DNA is TGCAGCGTTGAAGTCAGGAGCTCCGGCTACACCTTC. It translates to CSVEVRSSGYTF. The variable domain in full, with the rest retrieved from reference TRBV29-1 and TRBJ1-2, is SAVISQKPSRDICQRGTSLTIQCQVDSQVTMMFWYRQQPGQSLTLIATANQGSEATYESGFVIDKFPISRPNLTFSTLTVSNMSPEDSSIYLCSVEVRSSGYTFGSGTRLTVV.

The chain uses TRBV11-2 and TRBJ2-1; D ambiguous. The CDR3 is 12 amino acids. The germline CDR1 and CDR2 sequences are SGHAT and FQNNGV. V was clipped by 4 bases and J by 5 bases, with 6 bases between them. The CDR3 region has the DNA TGTGCCAGCAGCTACACAAACAATGAGCAGTTCTTC. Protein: CASSYTNNEQFF.

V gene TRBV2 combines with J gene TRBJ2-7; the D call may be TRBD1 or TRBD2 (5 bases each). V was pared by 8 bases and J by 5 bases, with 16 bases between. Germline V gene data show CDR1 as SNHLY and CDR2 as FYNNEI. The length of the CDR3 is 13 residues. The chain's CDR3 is CASLVGSRDEQYF. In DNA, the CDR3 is TGTGCCAGCCTCGTAGGGAGCAGGGACGAGCAGTACTTC.

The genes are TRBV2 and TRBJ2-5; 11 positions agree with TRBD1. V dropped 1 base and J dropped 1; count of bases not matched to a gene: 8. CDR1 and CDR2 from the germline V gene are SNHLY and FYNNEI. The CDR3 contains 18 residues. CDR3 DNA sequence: TGTGCCAGCAGTGAAGAAAAGGCAGGGACAGGGGGCCAAGAGACCCAGTACTTC. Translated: CASSEEKAGTGGQETQYF.